Presented here are 21 T cell receptor beta chains from one specimen sequenced in a study of CD8 T cells in Susac syndrome. A quantity of about 0.5 to 1 ug RNA underwent reverse transcription using random hexamers. MiXCR, run by TCRdb on the immunoSEQ multiplex PCR reads, gives a single entry per CDR3 protein. The top ten hold about 0.41% of the sample, which has about 110,000 distinct CDR3 sequences, approximately 94% seen once. Sequenced input: CD8+ T cells from PBMCs. These receptors came from a human donor with Susac syndrome.

Comment on this clonotype: One end of the junction is discordant with germline, which a read error may explain. The V and J genes are TRBV9 and TRBJ2-1; D ambiguous. The CDR3 loop spans 11 amino acids. CDR1 is SGDLS and CDR2 is YYNGEE in the germline V gene. Written as DNA, the CDR3 is TGTGCCAGCAGCGATGGCGGACCGCACGTCTTC. This translates into CASSDGGPHVF.

The chain recombines TRBV29-1 with TRBJ1-1, with a tentative D call TRBD1 (6 bases). The germline V gene encodes CDR1 SQVTM and CDR2 ANQGSEA. Trimming left V 0 bases short and J 2 bases short, with 7 bases between. The CDR3 loop spans 13 amino acids. The CDR3 reads CSVEEGQNTEAFF. CDR3 DNA: TGCAGCGTTGAAGAGGGACAAAACACTGAAGCTTTCTTT.

V and J are TRBV20-1 and TRBJ1-2; D unresolved. The CDR3 contains 12 residues. CDR1 and CDR2 from the germline V gene are DFQATT and SNEGSKA (reference sequence). With 5 bases removed from V and 6 bases from J, the gap between germline ends came to 13 bases. The CDR3 is CSAPTATDGYTF. Written as DNA, the CDR3 is TGCAGTGCTCCTACAGCTACCGATGGCTACACCTTC.

The chain carries TRBV12-3 or TRBV12-4 and TRBJ2-7; D might be TRBD1 or TRBD2, each matching 5 bases. V dropped 5 bases and J dropped 0 bases, with 14 bases sitting between them. This CDR3 spans 15 amino acids. The CDR3 DNA reads as TGTGCCAGCAGTGGGGGACGGATTAGCTCCTACGAGCAGTACTTC. Its translation: CASSGGRISSYEQYF.

V is TRBV14 and J is TRBJ2-7; D uncertain. CDR1 is SGHDN, CDR2 FVKESK, per germline. The CDR3 is 15 residues long. Trimming cost V 3 bases and J 6 bases, with 18 bases left between them. The CDR3 DNA reads as TGTGCCAGCAGCCAGCCATTTCCGACCGGATCCGAGCAGTACTTC. Its translation is CASSQPFPTGSEQYF.

The chain employs TRBV19 and TRBJ2-3; tentative D call: TRBD2 (6 bases). The CDR3 length is 15 residues. Germline V lookup: CDR1 LNHDA, CDR2 SQIVND (reference sequence). V was clipped by 7 bases and J by 5 bases, with 19 bases between them. In DNA, the CDR3 is TGTGCCAGTACTCGCGGGACCGGGAACCAAGATACGCAGTATTTT. Encoded protein: CASTRGTGNQDTQYF.

The rearrangement links TRBV6-1 to TRBJ2-6, with 11 bases lining up with TRBD1. Per germline, CDR1 MNHNS and CDR2 SASEGT. CDR3 length equals 18 residues. V lost 6 bases, J lost 3 bases, and 10 bases stayed unmatched. The CDR3 sequence: CASSPRTGGAYGANVLTF. CDR3 sequence (DNA): TGTGCCAGCAGCCCTCGGACAGGGGGCGCGTATGGGGCCAACGTCCTGACTTTC.

By share, this clonotype counts as medium-sized. The chain is built from TRBV4-3 and TRBJ2-3; 8 bases agree with TRBD2. Germline-derived CDR1 and CDR2 are LGHNA and YSLEER. CDR3 length equals 16 residues. V lost 0 bases and J lost 5; bases outside the gene matches: 7. The CDR3: CASSQDGRGEGDTQYF. In DNA form, the CDR3 reads TGCGCCAGCAGCCAAGATGGGCGGGGGGAAGGAGATACGCAGTATTTT.

The chain recombines TRBV5-4 with TRBJ2-2; the match to TRBD2 covers 9 bases. This CDR3 is built from 15 residues. Germline CDR1 reads SGHNT; CDR2 reads YYREEE (reference sequence). J lost 5 bases, V lost 4 bases, and 6 bases had no gene match. CDR3 residues: CASSLLAGSTGELFF. The CDR3 DNA follows: TGTGCCAGCAGCCTACTAGCGGGCTCGACCGGGGAGCTGTTTTTT.

The rearrangement links TRBV13 to TRBJ2-5; weak D call: TRBD2 (6 bases). This CDR3 has 14 residues. Germline loops: CDR1 PRHDT, CDR2 FYEKMQ (reference sequence). Between the trimmed V and J ends, which lost 6 bases and 4 bases, there was a span of 15 bases. The CDR3 nucleotides read TGTGCCAGCAGTTTGGGGAGAGCGGGAGAGACCCAGTACTTC. It encodes CASSLGRAGETQYF.

The genes are TRBV7-9 and TRBJ2-2; D may correspond to TRBD1 or TRBD2 (5 bases each). Germline lookup yields CDR1 SEHNR and CDR2 FQNEAQ (reference sequence). The CDR3 has 16 amino acids. V lost 1 base and J 5 bases, leaving 14 bases between the germline ends. The chain's CDR3 is CASSLVSGTSTGELFF. In DNA, the CDR3 is TGTGCCAGCAGCTTAGTTTCAGGGACCTCGACCGGGGAGCTGTTTTTT.

CDR3: CASSLGSYGYTF. The CDR3 nucleotides read TGTGCCAGCAGTTTAGGAAGCTATGGCTACACCTTC. This chain connects TRBV12-3 or TRBV12-4 to TRBJ1-2; D ambiguous. V was pared by 1 base and J by 4 bases, with 4 bases between. This CDR3 is built from 12 residues.

This chain joins TRBV5-4 and TRBJ2-1; possibly TRBD2 for D (6 bases). Trimming pared 4 bases from V and 7 bases from J, leaving 12 bases between. The CDR3 extends over 13 amino acids. Germline CDR1 and CDR2: SGHNT and YYREEE (reference sequence). This CDR3 reads CASSPPGRNEQFF. Here the CDR3 DNA reads TGTGCCAGCAGCCCACCTGGGAGGAATGAGCAGTTCTTC.

This chain uses TRBV12-3 or TRBV12-4 with TRBJ1-2; D is unresolved. V gave up 4 bases and J gave up 9 bases, with 9 bases separating them. The CDR3 is 11 amino acids. Here the CDR3 DNA reads TGTGCCAGCAGTTCGGGGAGGCGCTACACCTTC. It is translated as CASSSGRRYTF.

This chain links TRBV20-1 with TRBJ2-6; D remains unclear. V lost 0 bases and J lost 0, with 6 bases in between. Per the germline V gene, CDR1 is DFQATT and CDR2 is SNEGSKA (reference sequence). The CDR3 has 15 amino acids. In DNA form, the CDR3 reads TGCAGTGCTAGAGATTGGGACTCTGGGGCCAACGTCCTGACTTTC. As protein: CSARDWDSGANVLTF.

The chain is built from TRBV23-1 and TRBJ1-1, with D unresolved. TRBV23-1 is recorded as an ORF, its role being uncertain. The CDR3 is made up of 15 amino acids. The V end lost 1 base, the J end lost 1 base, and 10 bases lay between the germline ends. The CDR3 region has the DNA TGCGCCAGCAGTCAATTACGCCAGCAGAACACTGAAGCTTTCTTT. As protein: CASSQLRQQNTEAFF.

The chain couples TRBV7-9 to TRBJ2-7; 7 positions agree with TRBD1. Germline CDR1 reads SEHNR; CDR2 reads FQNEAQ (reference sequence). The ends lost 5 bases at V and 2 bases at J; junction bases unmatched: 9. This CDR3 is built from 15 residues. CDR3 DNA sequence: TGTGCCAGCAGCCCTGGTGGGGGACAGCCCTACGAGCAGTACTTC. Protein product: CASSPGGGQPYEQYF. The complete variable domain, with remaining parts taken from reference TRBV7-9 and TRBJ2-7, reads DTGVSQNPRHKITKRGQNVTFRCDPISEHNRLYWYRQTLGQGPEFLTYFQNEAQLEKSRLLSDRFSAERPKGSFSTLEIQRTEQGDSAMYLCASSPGGGQPYEQYFGPGTRLTVT.

This rearrangement joins TRBV6-5 to TRBJ2-2; 12 bases line up with TRBD1. The CDR3 has 21 amino acids. Germline trimming cut 2 bases from V and 3 bases from J; bases unmatched to any gene: 16. CDR1 is MNHEY, CDR2 SVGAGI, per germline. In DNA, the CDR3 is TGTGCCAGCAGTTACACCCGTCCCGGGACAGGGGGCGAGGGCCACACCGGGGAGCTGTTTTTT. Translated, it gives CASSYTRPGTGGEGHTGELFF.

This chain links TRBV27 with TRBJ1-6; a weak D match, TRBD1 (5 bases). Looked up from germline, CDR1 is MNHEY and CDR2 is SMNVEV (reference sequence). The CDR3 length is 14 residues. Deletions cut 3 bases from V and 8 bases from J, with 11 bases between. The CDR3 spells CASSFLTRDSPLHF. CDR3 bases: TGTGCCAGCAGTTTCCTAACCAGGGATTCACCCCTCCACTTT.

The chain employs TRBV9 and TRBJ2-1, with 8 bases lining up with TRBD2. J lost 3 bases, V lost 0 bases, and 5 bases had no gene match. Per the germline V gene, CDR1 is SGDLS and CDR2 is YYNGEE. The CDR3 runs 16 residues. The CDR3 DNA sequence: TGTGCCAGCAGCGTAGGGGGACGGGGGGGCTACAATGAGCAGTTCTTC. Protein product: CASSVGGRGGYNEQFF.

This chain links TRBV15 with TRBJ1-4; D ambiguous. Germline CDR1 reads LNHNV; CDR2 reads YYDKDF (reference sequence). This CDR3 spans 15 amino acids. V was shortened by 3 bases and J by 5 bases, with 13 bases between the two germline ends. The CDR3 reads CATSRIRPRNEKLFF. In nucleotides, the CDR3 is TGTGCCACCAGCAGGATCCGACCGAGAAATGAAAAACTGTTTTTT.